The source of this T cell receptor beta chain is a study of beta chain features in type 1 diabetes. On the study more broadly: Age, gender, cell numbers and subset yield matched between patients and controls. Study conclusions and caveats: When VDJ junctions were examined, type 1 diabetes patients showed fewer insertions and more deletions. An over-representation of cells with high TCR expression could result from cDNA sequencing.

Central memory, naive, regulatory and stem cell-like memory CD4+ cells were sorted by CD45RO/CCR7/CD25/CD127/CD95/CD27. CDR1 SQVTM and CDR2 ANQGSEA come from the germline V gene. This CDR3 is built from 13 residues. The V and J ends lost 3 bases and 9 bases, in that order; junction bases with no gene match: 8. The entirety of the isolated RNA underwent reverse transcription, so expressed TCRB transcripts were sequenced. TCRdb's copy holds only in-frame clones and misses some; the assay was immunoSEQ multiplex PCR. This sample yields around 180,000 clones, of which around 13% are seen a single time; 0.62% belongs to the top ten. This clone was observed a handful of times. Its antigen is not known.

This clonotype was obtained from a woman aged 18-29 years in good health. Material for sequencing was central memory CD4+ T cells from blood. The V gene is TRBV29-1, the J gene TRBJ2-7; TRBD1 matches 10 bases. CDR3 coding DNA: TGCAGCGTTGACGACGGGACAGGGGAAGTGCAGTACTTC. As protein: CSVDDGTGEVQYF.